Presented here are 15 T cell receptor beta chains from one specimen sequenced in a study of T cell responses to AZD1222 COVID-19 vaccine. The assay was immunoSEQ multiplex PCR, and TCRdb's table has in-frame clones only and misses some. The repertoire holds about 98,000 clones, with about 90% as singletons. The sequencing used peripheral blood, collected on day 0 of MenACWY control vaccination. Every receptor here comes from an adult in good health.

This clone was seen once. The chain carries TRBV5-4 and TRBJ1-6; D is perhaps TRBD1 (6 bases). Germline loops: CDR1 SGHNT, CDR2 YYREEE (reference sequence). The CDR3 is 13 residues long. V was trimmed by 4 bases and J by 9 bases, leaving 11 bases between them. This CDR3 is CASSSMDSSPLHF. For the CDR3, the DNA is TGTGCCAGCAGCAGTATGGACAGTTCACCCCTCCACTTT. Full variable domain (rest looked up from reference TRBV5-4 and TRBJ1-6): ETGVTQSPTHLIKTRGQQVTLRCSSQSGHNTVSWYQQALGQGPQFIFQYYREEENGRGNFPPRFSGLQFPNYSSELNVNALELDDSALYLCASSSMDSSPLHFGNGTRLTVT.

This clone was detected only once. The chain has TRBV30 and TRBJ2-5; D remains unclear. Germline assignment: CDR1 GTSNPN and CDR2 SVGIG (reference sequence). V gave up 0 bases and J gave up 1 base, with 12 bases separating them. This CDR3 comprises 15 residues. The CDR3 sequence is CAWSVRKTFQETQYF. CDR3 bases: TGTGCCTGGAGTGTACGGAAGACCTTCCAAGAGACCCAGTACTTC.

The J gene is TRBJ2-2, the V gene TRBV7-8, with TRBD1 matching 9 bases. The length of the CDR3 is 17 residues. The junction had 11 bases not matched to a gene; V was cut back by 7 bases and J by 2 bases. Germline V gene data show CDR1 as SGHVS and CDR2 as FQNEAQ. This CDR3 reads CASNLLGTGRNTGELFF. The DNA of the CDR3 is TGTGCCAGCAACCTACTCGGGACAGGGAGAAACACCGGGGAGCTGTTTTTT.

The chain has TRBV2 and TRBJ2-7, with D possibly TRBD1 on 5 matching bases. V dropped 5 bases and J dropped 4 bases, with 9 bases sitting between them. The CDR3 spans 12 residues. Germline CDR1 reads SNHLY; CDR2 reads FYNNEI. The CDR3 reads CASSSQGYEQYF. The CDR3 bases are TGTGCCAGCAGTTCCCAGGGATACGAGCAGTACTTC.

A note on this clone: Within the sample, other DNA sequences also encode this same CDR3. The V gene is TRBV4-2, the J gene TRBJ2-7; 8 positions agree with TRBD2. The ends lost 6 bases at V and 0 bases at J; junction bases unmatched: 4. The CDR3 is made up of 14 amino acids. Germline CDR1 and CDR2: LGHNA and YNFKEQ. The CDR3: CASSPGGGSYEQYF. Here the CDR3 DNA reads TGTGCCAGCAGTCCGGGAGGGGGCTCCTACGAGCAGTACTTC.

The chain uses TRBV4-2 and TRBJ1-1; D is unresolved. The CDR3 is made up of 16 amino acids. CDR1 and CDR2 (germline): LGHNA, YNFKEQ. The V gene lost 1 base and the J gene lost 0 bases, with 12 bases spanning the gap. This CDR3 is CASSQAASLMNTEAFF. In nucleotides, the CDR3 is TGTGCCAGCAGCCAAGCGGCCAGTCTCATGAACACTGAAGCTTTCTTT.

The chain has TRBV7-9 and TRBJ1-5; D is perhaps TRBD1 (6 bases). V was clipped by 5 bases and J by 1 base, with 12 bases between them. The CDR3 runs 15 residues. Germline lookup yields CDR1 SEHNR and CDR2 FQNEAQ (reference sequence). CDR3 protein: CASSPGVGSNQPQHF. In DNA, the CDR3 is TGTGCCAGCAGCCCAGGGGTTGGGAGCAATCAGCCCCAGCATTTT.

The J gene is TRBJ2-7, the V gene TRBV6-5; perhaps TRBD1 as D (5 bases). Per the germline V gene, CDR1 is MNHEY and CDR2 is SVGAGI. CDR3 size: 13 residues. V gave up 5 bases and J gave up 1 base, with 9 bases separating them. The CDR3 DNA is TGTGCCAGCAGTCAGACAGTATCCTACGAGCAGTACTTC. It encodes CASSQTVSYEQYF.

This clone was seen just once. V is TRBV19 and J is TRBJ1-1; TRBD1 matches 7 bases. The germline gives CDR1 LNHDA, CDR2 SQIVND (reference sequence). The CDR3 length is 16 residues. With V trimmed by 6 bases and J by 1 base, 11 bases remained unmatched. The CDR3 DNA reads TGTGCCAGTAGGCCGAGGGGGCCACTATCGAACACTGAAGCTTTCTTT. This translates into CASRPRGPLSNTEAFF.

J is TRBJ1-1 and V is TRBV5-1, with 9 nucleotides matching TRBD1. V trimming: 0 bases; J trimming: 8 bases; junction bases outside the gene matches: 5. The V gene's germline CDR1 is SGHRS and CDR2 YFSETQ. The CDR3 sequence is 14 residues long. The CDR3 loop is CASSLAGGQGEAFF. CDR3 in DNA: TGCGCCAGCAGCTTGGCCGGAGGACAGGGGGAAGCTTTCTTT.

This chain connects TRBV7-2 to TRBJ1-5; 8 nucleotides match TRBD1. The CDR3 length is 17 residues. Germline V gene lookup returns CDR1 SGHTA and CDR2 FQGNSA. V lost 5 bases, J lost 0 bases, and 9 bases stayed unmatched. The CDR3 reads CASSGQPGQDSNQPQHF. CDR3 DNA sequence: TGTGCCAGCAGCGGCCAACCGGGACAGGATAGCAATCAGCCCCAGCATTTT.

The chain links TRBV30 to TRBJ1-3, with unresolved D. The germline CDR1 and CDR2 sequences are GTSNPN and SVGIG (reference sequence). V shed 2 bases and J shed 0 bases, with 14 bases lying between them. This CDR3 spans 16 amino acids. The CDR3 region is CAWSTPRASSGNTIYF. The DNA of the CDR3 is TGTGCCTGGAGTACACCCCGGGCCTCCTCTGGAAACACCATATATTTT.

This chain links TRBV6-6 with TRBJ2-3; a weak D match, TRBD2 (5 bases). The germline gives CDR1 MNHNY, CDR2 SVGAGI (reference sequence). Trimming cost V 4 bases and J 1 base, with 12 bases left between them. CDR3 length: 15 residues. The CDR3 here is CASSFRGSGTDTQYF. The CDR3 DNA is TGTGCCAGCAGTTTCCGCGGGTCGGGCACAGATACGCAGTATTTT.

The V gene is TRBV5-6, the J gene TRBJ1-2; TRBD1 matches 9 bases. Germline V gene data show CDR1 as SGHDT and CDR2 as YYEEEE. This CDR3 has 13 residues. J lost 4 bases, V lost 4 bases, and 2 bases had no gene match. This CDR3 is CASSRDRVYGYTF. In DNA, the CDR3 is TGTGCCAGCAGCCGGGACAGGGTCTATGGCTACACCTTC.

The V gene is TRBV5-1, the J gene TRBJ2-1; D is unresolved. CDR1 is SGHRS, CDR2 YFSETQ, per germline. The CDR3 spans 13 residues. Trimming removed 6 bases at V and 3 bases at J, with 10 bases between. CDR3 sequence reads: CASMTEIYNEQFF. The CDR3 nucleotides read TGCGCCAGCATGACGGAAATCTACAATGAGCAGTTCTTC.